Sequencing of this T cell receptor beta chain was carried out in a study of post-analysis software for immune sequencing data. Germline CDR1 SEHNR, CDR2 FQNEAQ (reference sequence). The CDR3 has 13 residues. Trimming cost V 7 bases and J 7 bases; bases outside gene matches: 4. Unique molecular identifiers tagged the TCR beta cDNA libraries. TCRdb used MiXCR to reprocess the PCR reads, holding one entry per CDR3 protein. The repertoire holds 700,000 to 900,000 distinct CDR3 sequences, with under 60% as singletons. With regard to this clonotype: Its antigen remains unidentified.

Whole-study results and caveats: Elevated frequency relative to controls characterized several TRBV segments in patients, TRBV5-6, TRBV5-1 and TRBV20-1 among them.

This receptor was identified in a girl aged 5-17 years with multiple sclerosis. The V and J genes are TRBV7-9 and TRBJ2-1, with 10 bases matching TRBD2. Sample: blood. This CDR3 reads CASKGTSVNEQFF. CDR3 nucleotide sequence: TGTGCCAGCAAGGGGACTAGCGTTAATGAGCAGTTCTTC.